This TCR beta chain was identified during a study of CD8 T cells in ankylosing spondylitis. Study observations and caveats: Ankylosing spondylitis blood appeared to carry a characteristic TCR beta motif of roughly eight highly homologous variants. Reportedly, disease-linked clones are significantly enriched in ankylosing spondylitis patients' matched synovial fluid.

In TCRdb, the 5' RACE reads were re-called with MiXCR into one record per CDR3 protein. In the table there are under 250,000 distinct CDR3 sequences, roughly 10% of which are singletons. There are 14 residues in the CDR3. The V gene's germline CDR1 is DFQATT and CDR2 SNEGSKA (reference sequence). V was cut by 2 bases and J by 3 bases, with 13 bases left in between. This clonotype occurred a few times. The antigen remains undetermined. This sequence was found in a male donor with ankylosing spondylitis or in good health (not recorded which). The genes are TRBV20-1 and TRBJ1-1, with TRBD1 as a possible D gene (5 bases). The sequenced sample was blood, either unsorted or a sorted T cell fraction (not recorded which). CDR3 in amino acids: CSARSGEVDTEAFF. CDR3 nucleotides: TGCAGTGCTAGATCGGGGGAGGTTGACACTGAAGCTTTCTTT.